This paragraph covers one TCR beta chain sequence. Assay used: immunoSEQ multiplex PCR; TCRdb lists only in-frame clones, some missing. The repertoire consists of 350,000 or so clones, with about 90% occurring once and the leading ten covering roughly 1%. This sample is drawn from a study of blood T cell repertoires in COVID-19. V was pared by 2 bases and J by 10 bases, with 10 bases of the junction left unmatched. Germline V gives CDR1 MNHNS, CDR2 SASEGT. The CDR3 has 14 residues. The clonotype comes from a woman in her 30s who had recovered from COVID-19. The rearrangement links TRBV6-1 to TRBJ1-1, with TRBD1 identical over 7 bases. Input material: PBMCs or T cells enriched from blood (not recorded which). In nucleotides, the CDR3 is TGTGCCAGCAGTGAAAAAGGGGGCGGGTTCGGAGCTTTCTTT. It encodes CASSEKGGGFGAFF.